This T cell receptor (beta chain) was captured in a study of regulatory T cells in long-lasting Graves disease. Findings and limits, study-wide: It was in persistent disease that TRBV28, TRBJ1-2 and TRBJ2-5 were favored.

This clonotype appeared many times. The antigen is undetermined. Trimming took 6 bases from V and 15 from J, leaving 21 bases between them. The CDR3 totals 14 residues. Germline CDR1 and CDR2: MNHEY and SMNVEV (reference sequence). Sequencing libraries for TCR beta were prepared with iRepertoire HTBI primers and Arm-PCR of CDR3 regions. Each CDR3 protein gets one entry after TCRdb re-called the multiplex PCR reads with MiXCR. The sample yields 400,000 to 500,000 distinct CDR3 sequences, around a fifth seen once. Regarding time point: persistent/refractory GD, antithyroid drugs over 5 years with positive TRAb. Making the TCR library involved RNA that had been extracted from PBMCs. The diagnosis of Graves' disease used American Thyroid Association guidelines. Patient provenance is recorded as an endocrinology department in Xi'an, China.

The TCR sequence derives from a female donor with Graves disease. Sequenced material: peripheral blood mononuclear cells (PBMCs), taken when the disease was refractory, from a patient treated with antithyroid drugs. J is TRBJ1-6 and V is TRBV27; tentatively, D is TRBD1 (5 bases). The CDR3: CASSYTGTHGRLHF. In DNA form, the CDR3 reads TGTGCCAGCAGCTACACCGGGACCCACGGTCGCCTCCACTTT.